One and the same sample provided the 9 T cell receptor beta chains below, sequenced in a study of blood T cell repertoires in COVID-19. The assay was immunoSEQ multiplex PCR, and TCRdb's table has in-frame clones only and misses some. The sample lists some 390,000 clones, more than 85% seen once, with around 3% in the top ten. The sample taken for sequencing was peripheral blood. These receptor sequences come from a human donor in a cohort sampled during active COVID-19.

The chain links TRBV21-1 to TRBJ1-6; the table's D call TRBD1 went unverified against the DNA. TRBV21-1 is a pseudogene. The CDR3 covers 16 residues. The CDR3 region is CASGADRVLYNSPLHF. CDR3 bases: TGTGCCAGCGGTGCAGACAGGGTATTGTATAATTCACCCCTCCACTTT.

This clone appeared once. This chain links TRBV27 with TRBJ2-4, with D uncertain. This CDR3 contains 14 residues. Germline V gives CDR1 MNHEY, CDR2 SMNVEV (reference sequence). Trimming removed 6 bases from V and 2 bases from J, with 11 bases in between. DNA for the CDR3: TGTGCCAGCAGCCCGACTGTGACCAAAAACATTCAGTACTTC. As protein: CASSPTVTKNIQYF.

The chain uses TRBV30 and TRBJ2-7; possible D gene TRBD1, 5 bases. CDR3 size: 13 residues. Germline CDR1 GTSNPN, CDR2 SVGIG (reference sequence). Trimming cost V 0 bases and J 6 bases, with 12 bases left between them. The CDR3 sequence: CAWSVGRVSEQYF. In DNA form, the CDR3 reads TGTGCCTGGAGTGTGGGCAGGGTTAGCGAGCAGTACTTC.

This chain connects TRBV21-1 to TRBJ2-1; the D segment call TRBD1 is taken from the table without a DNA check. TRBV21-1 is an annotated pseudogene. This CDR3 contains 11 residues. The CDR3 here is CASSKQNEQFF. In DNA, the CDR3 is TGTGCCAGCAGCAAACAGAATGAGCAGTTCTTC.

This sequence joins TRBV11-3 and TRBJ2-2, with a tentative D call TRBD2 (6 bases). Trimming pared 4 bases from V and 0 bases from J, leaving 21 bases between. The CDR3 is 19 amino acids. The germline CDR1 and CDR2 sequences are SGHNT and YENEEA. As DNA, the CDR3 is TGTGCCAGCAGCTCAGTTCGTGGGGGGTTAGAGCCGAACACCGGGGAGCTGTTTTTT. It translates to CASSSVRGGLEPNTGELFF.

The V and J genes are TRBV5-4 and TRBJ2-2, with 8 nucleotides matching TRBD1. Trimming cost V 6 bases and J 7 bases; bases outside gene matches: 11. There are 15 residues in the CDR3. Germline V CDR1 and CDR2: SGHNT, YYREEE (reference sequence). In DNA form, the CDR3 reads TGTGCCAGCACCCACCCAGGGGGCGCGGGCGGGGAGCTGTTTTTT. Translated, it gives CASTHPGGAGGELFF.

The CDR3 loop is CASSLWTRSYEQYF. CDR3 nucleotides: TGTGCCAGCAGCTTGTGGACTAGAAGCTACGAGCAGTACTTC. The chain carries TRBV5-8 and TRBJ2-7, with TRBD2 identical over 7 bases. Germline loops: CDR1 SGHTS, CDR2 YDEGEE. This CDR3 is built from 14 residues. J gave up 3 bases and V 1 base, and 4 bases lay outside the gene matches.

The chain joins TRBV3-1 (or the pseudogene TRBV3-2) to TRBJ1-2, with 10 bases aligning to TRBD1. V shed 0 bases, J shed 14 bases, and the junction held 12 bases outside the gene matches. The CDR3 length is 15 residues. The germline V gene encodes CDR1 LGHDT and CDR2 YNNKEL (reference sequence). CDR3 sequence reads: CASSQDLVGQGYETF. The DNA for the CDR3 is TGTGCCAGCAGCCAAGATTTGGTGGGACAGGGGTATGAAACCTTC.

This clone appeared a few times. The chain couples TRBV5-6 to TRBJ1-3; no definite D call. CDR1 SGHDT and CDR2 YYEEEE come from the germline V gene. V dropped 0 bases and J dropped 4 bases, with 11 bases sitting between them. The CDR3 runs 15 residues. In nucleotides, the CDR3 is TGTGCCAGCAGCTTGGAGAACTTACAGGGAAACACCATATATTTT. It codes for CASSLENLQGNTIYF.